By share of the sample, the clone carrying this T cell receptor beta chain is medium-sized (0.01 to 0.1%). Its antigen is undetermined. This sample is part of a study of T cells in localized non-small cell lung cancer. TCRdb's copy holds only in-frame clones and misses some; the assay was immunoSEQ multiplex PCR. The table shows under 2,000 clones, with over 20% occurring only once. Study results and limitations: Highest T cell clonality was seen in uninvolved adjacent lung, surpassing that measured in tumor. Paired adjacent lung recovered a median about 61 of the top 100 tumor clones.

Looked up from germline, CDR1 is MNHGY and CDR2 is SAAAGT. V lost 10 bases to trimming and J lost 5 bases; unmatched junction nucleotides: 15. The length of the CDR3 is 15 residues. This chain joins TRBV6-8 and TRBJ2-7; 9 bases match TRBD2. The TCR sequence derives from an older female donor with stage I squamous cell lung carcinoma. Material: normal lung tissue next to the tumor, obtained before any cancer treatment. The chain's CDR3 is CAIRGASGGLNEQYF. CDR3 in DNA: TGTGCCATCAGGGGTGCAAGCGGGGGGCTCAACGAGCAGTACTTC.